These 2 T cell receptor beta chains share one sample of origin, sequenced in a study of blood T cell repertoires in COVID-19. Profiled with immunoSEQ multiplex PCR; TCRdb holds only in-frame clones, not every one. The table records a few hundred thousand clones, approximately 85% of them present only once. The sample was peripheral blood. The receptors were gathered from a human donor in a cohort sampled during active COVID-19.

This chain links TRBV5-1 with TRBJ2-1, with D perhaps matching TRBD1 (6 bases). The germline gives CDR1 SGHRS, CDR2 YFSETQ. V was pared by 4 bases and J by 8 bases, with 13 bases between. The CDR3 sequence is 13 residues long. CDR3 sequence reads: CASSPGTLDEQFF. The CDR3 DNA sequence: TGCGCCAGCAGCCCCGGGACACTAGATGAGCAGTTCTTC.

The chain uses TRBV5-4 and TRBJ1-4; 8 nucleotides line up with TRBD1. The V gene's germline CDR1 is SGHNT and CDR2 YYREEE (reference sequence). The J segment lost 6 bases and the V segment lost 3 bases, leaving 7 bases of the junction unmatched. This CDR3 comprises 15 residues. In DNA form, the CDR3 reads TGTGCCAGCAGCTCCCGACAGGGGACAGATGAAAAACTGTTTTTT. Amino acid sequence: CASSSRQGTDEKLFF.